This T cell receptor (beta chain) was recovered during a study of cytomegalovirus exposure and HLA in healthy donors. Primers for the PCR totalled 60 Vbeta and 13 Jbeta. TCRdb's table, derived via immunoSEQ multiplex PCR, lists solely in-frame clones and lacks some. In total, the table holds 150,000 to 250,000 clones. CDR1 is SEHNR, CDR2 FQNEAQ, per germline (reference sequence). CDR3 length: 17 residues. The J segment lost 6 bases and the V segment lost 3 bases, leaving 8 bases of the junction unmatched. The chain recombines TRBV7-9 with TRBJ2-2; 12 nucleotides align to TRBD1. Sequencing was performed on PBMCs. The clonotype comes from a boy aged 5-17 years in good health and CMV-seronegative. CDR3 bases: TGTGCCAGCAGCTTTGGGCCGGGACAGGGGGCCCCCGGGGAGCTGTTTTTT. Its translation: CASSFGPGQGAPGELFF.